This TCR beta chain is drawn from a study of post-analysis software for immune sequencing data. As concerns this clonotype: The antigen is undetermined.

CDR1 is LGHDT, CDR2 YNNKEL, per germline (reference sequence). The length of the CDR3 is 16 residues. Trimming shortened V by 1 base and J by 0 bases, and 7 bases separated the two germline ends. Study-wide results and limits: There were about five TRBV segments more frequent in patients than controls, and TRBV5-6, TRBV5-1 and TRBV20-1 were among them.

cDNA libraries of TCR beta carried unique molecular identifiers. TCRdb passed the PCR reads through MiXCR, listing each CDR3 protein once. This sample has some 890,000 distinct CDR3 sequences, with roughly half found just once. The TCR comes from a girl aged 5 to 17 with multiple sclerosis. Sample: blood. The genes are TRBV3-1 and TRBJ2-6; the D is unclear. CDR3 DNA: TGTGCCAGCAGCCAAGGCGAAATCTCTGGGGCCAACGTCCTGACTTTC. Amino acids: CASSQGEISGANVLTF.